This paragraph reports one T cell receptor (beta chain). Its antigen is currently unknown. The data stem from a study of T cells after yellow fever vaccination. In the study overall: SMART-Seq v4 Ultra Low Input handled preparation of low-cell-number fractions. General study points: Clonotypes found in both CD4 and CD8 compartments made up a small share.

In TCRdb, the 5' RACE reads were re-called with MiXCR into one record per CDR3 protein. Altogether 500,000 to 650,000 distinct CDR3 sequences are present, around an eighth being singletons, with the ten largest covering about 15%. Germline CDR1 DFQATT, CDR2 SNEGSKA (reference sequence). V lost 5 bases to trimming and J lost 4 bases, with 21 bases between them. The CDR3 extends over 15 amino acids. The gene calls are TRBV20-1 and TRBJ2-7; D is unresolved. The material sequenced was PBMCs, taken on the day of the yellow fever booster vaccination. This receptor was identified in a man aged 25 to 45 who received the YFV17D yellow fever vaccine. The CDR3 region is CSALDGLISDYEQYF. The DNA of the CDR3 is TGCAGTGCTCTCGACGGCCTAATTTCTGATTACGAGCAGTACTTC.